These T cell receptor beta chains were read from a single sample in a study of technical replicates of blood from a handful of donors. The repertoire was sequenced with immunoSEQ multiplex PCR; TCRdb's copy has only in-frame clones and lacks some. This table has approximately 97,000 clones, 95% to 96% appearing once. Source material: T cells isolated from PBMCs. These receptors originate from a human donor in good health. CDR3s include the opening cysteine and the closing phenylalanine or tryptophan. The size entry is marked missing in some rows and otherwise reads once, few, many or a size class.

>.|TRBJ2-7|TRBV27
CASSSPGQGSYEQYF
>.|TRBJ2-7|TRBV27
CASSSRTGEYEQYF
>.|TRBJ1-1|TRBV19
CATRTAHKRNTEAFF
>few|TRBJ1-2|TRBV30
CAWSRSGTGVNYGYTF
>.|TRBJ1-4|TRBV27
CASRPQTGGKLFF
>.|TRBJ1-5|TRBV11-2
CASSLGGGGNQPQHF
>.|TRBJ2-7|TRBV2
CASTLGDEQYF
>once|TRBJ1-2|TRBV6-1
CASRDPGTGRFGYTF
>.|TRBJ2-1|TRBV27
CASSDGTSGRFAGNEQFF
>.|TRBJ1-1|TRBV14
CASSRGTGEGEAFF
>once|TRBJ2-7|TRBV4-2
CASSPGDNSYEQYF
>.|TRBJ2-1|TRBV25-1
CASSGGVRPSGLYNEQFF
>.|TRBJ1-1|TRBV7-9
CASRRGIHTEAFF
>.|TRBJ2-1|TRBV7-9
CASSLERLAGINEQFF
>.|TRBJ2-3|TRBV16
CASSPRTSGTDTQYF
>.|TRBJ1-2|TRBV28
CASSGGRVHYGYTF
>.|TRBJ1-1|TRBV6-5
CASSYLGGNTEAFF
>.|TRBJ2-1|TRBV7-3
CASSYISGERSQFF
>.|TRBJ1-2|TRBV9
CASSGGYYGYTF
>.|TRBJ2-7|TRBV28
CASSLGREAYEQYF
>.|TRBJ1-1|TRBV7-6
CASSLSDRANTEAFF
>.|TRBJ1-1|TRBV27
CASSSKSQVYEAFF
>.|TRBJ2-7|TRBV7-2
CASALAGAYEQYF
>.|TRBJ2-6|TRBV27
CASSQPGLRSGANVLTF
>.|TRBJ1-2|TRBV5-6
CASSLHQGDLNYGYTF
>.|TRBJ1-2|TRBV6-6
CASSTRGSYGYTF
>.|TRBJ1-2|TRBV7-2
CASSLGGQGAGYGYTF